The TCR beta chain under discussion was sequenced for a study of blood T cell repertoires in COVID-19. Study details: Sites in the United States, Italy and Spain provided acute and convalescent COVID-19 samples. T cells, B-cell-depleted T cells, or PBMCs provided the cDNA or gDNA that served as material.

V shed 4 bases, J shed 0 bases, and the junction held 7 bases outside the gene matches. The CDR3 is made up of 16 amino acids. CDR1 and CDR2 from the germline V gene are MNHNY and SVGAGI (reference sequence). The method was immunoSEQ multiplex PCR; TCRdb's version includes in-frame clones alone and lacks a portion of them. Seen here are about 49,000 clones, around 85% observed once, and the top ten hold over 12%. Sequencing was performed on peripheral blood. The gene calls are TRBV6-6 and TRBJ2-3; 7 bases map to TRBD2. The clonotype was recovered from a human donor in a cohort sampled during active COVID-19. The CDR3 DNA sequence: TGTGCCAGCAGTTCGAATCTCGGGGGGAGCACAGATACGCAGTATTTT. It translates to CASSSNLGGSTDTQYF.